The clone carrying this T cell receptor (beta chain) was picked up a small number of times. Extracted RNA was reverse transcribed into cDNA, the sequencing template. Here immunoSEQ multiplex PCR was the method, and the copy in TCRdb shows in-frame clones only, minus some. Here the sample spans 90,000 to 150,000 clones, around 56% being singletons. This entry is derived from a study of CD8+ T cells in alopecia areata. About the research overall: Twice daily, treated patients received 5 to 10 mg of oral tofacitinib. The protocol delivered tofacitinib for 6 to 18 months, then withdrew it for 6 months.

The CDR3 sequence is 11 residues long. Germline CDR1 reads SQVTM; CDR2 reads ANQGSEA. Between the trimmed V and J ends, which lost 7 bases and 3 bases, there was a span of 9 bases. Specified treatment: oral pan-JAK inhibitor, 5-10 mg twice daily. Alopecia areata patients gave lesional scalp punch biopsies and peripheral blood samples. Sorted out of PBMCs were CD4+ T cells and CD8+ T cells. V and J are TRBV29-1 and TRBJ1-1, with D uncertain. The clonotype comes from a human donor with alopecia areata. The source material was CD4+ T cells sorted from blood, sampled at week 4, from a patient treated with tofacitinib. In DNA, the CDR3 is TGCAGCGGGAGCGAGGACACTGAAGCTTTCTTT. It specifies CSGSEDTEAFF.